The 14 T cell receptor beta chains given below trace back to one sample, sequenced in a study of vaccination effects on CD4 cells after COVID-19. TCRdb keeps only in-frame clones here, not all; method: immunoSEQ multiplex PCR. Of roughly 71,000 clones listed, approximately 76% are singletons. No antigen has been identified for these receptors. Within the ViraFEST assay, antigen-specific CD4+ T cells underwent expansion with viral peptide pools prior to sequencing. Researchers isolated CD4+ T cells once approximately eleven days of culture had elapsed. Participants got two doses of BNT162b2 or mRNA-1273 vaccine. The sequencing used CD4+ T cells from PBMCs cultured with HCoV-OC43 spike peptides, collected after COVID-19 vaccination. Subset indicated: HCoV-OC43 spike overlapping peptide pool stimulation. Receptor source: a human donor who received a COVID-19 vaccine.

The chain joins TRBV14 to TRBJ2-6; maybe TRBD1 (6 bases). The germline V gene has CDR1 SGHDN and CDR2 FVKESK. The CDR3 has 17 residues. V lost 0 bases to trimming and J lost 4 bases, with 13 bases between them. The CDR3 reads CASSQEKRGRGANVLTF. DNA of the CDR3: TGTGCCAGCAGCCAAGAAAAGAGGGGGAGAGGGGCCAACGTCCTGACTTTC.

The V gene is TRBV18, the J gene TRBJ1-5; a possible D gene is TRBD1 (6 bases). V was shortened by 2 bases and J by 3 bases, with 14 bases between the two germline ends. Per the germline V gene, CDR1 is KGHSH and CDR2 is LQKENI. This CDR3 spans 16 amino acids. The CDR3 spells CASSPGTPRNNQPQHF. CDR3 bases: TGTGCCAGCTCACCAGGGACACCACGTAACAATCAGCCCCAGCATTTT.

This clone has only one observation. This sequence joins TRBV7-2 and TRBJ1-2, with 11 nucleotides matching TRBD1. The CDR3 runs 15 residues. Trimming removed 5 bases from V and 4 bases from J; junction bases left unmatched: 6. CDR1 is SGHTA and CDR2 is FQGNSA in the germline V gene. CDR3 protein: CASSSGQGAIYGYTF. The CDR3 DNA follows: TGTGCCAGCAGCAGCGGACAGGGGGCCATCTATGGCTACACCTTC.

The chain links TRBV7-2 to TRBJ2-2; D unclear. CDR3 length: 13 residues. CDR1 SGHTA and CDR2 FQGNSA come from the germline V gene. V was pared by 1 base and J by 8 bases, with 8 bases between. The chain's CDR3 is CASSLVLRGELFF. CDR3 coding DNA: TGTGCCAGCAGCTTAGTTCTTCGGGGGGAGCTGTTTTTT.

The chain joins TRBV5-1 to TRBJ2-3; 10 bases are a match to TRBD2. The V gene's germline CDR1 is SGHRS and CDR2 YFSETQ. J gave up 6 bases and V 4 bases, and 5 bases lay outside the gene matches. The CDR3 spans 14 residues. The CDR3 sequence: CASSTGTSEDTQYF. The DNA of the CDR3 is TGCGCCAGCAGCACCGGGACTAGCGAGGATACGCAGTATTTT.

The chain uses TRBV7-3 and TRBJ1-6; no firm D call. CDR1 is SGHTA and CDR2 is FQGTGA in the germline V gene. CDR3 length: 13 residues. Deletions cut 5 bases from V and 7 bases from J, with 9 bases between. The CDR3, as DNA: TGTGCCAGCAGCCCTTTTATAAATTCACCCCTCCACTTT. Amino acid sequence: CASSPFINSPLHF.

The chain employs TRBV2 and TRBJ1-6, with D hard to call. V was trimmed by 5 bases and J by 0 bases, leaving 8 bases between them. Germline V lookup: CDR1 SNHLY, CDR2 FYNNEI. CDR3 length: 15 residues. DNA for the CDR3: TGTGCCAGCAGTCCAGAGAGCTCCTATAATTCACCCCTCCACTTT. Translation gives CASSPESSYNSPLHF. Using reference TRBV2 and TRBJ1-6 for the parts outside the CDR3, the full variable domain is EPEVTQTPSHQVTQMGQEVILRCVPISNHLYFYWYRQILGQKVEFLVSFYNNEISEKSEIFDDQFSVERPDGSNFTLKIRSTKLEDSAMYFCASSPESSYNSPLHFGNGTRLTVT.

The V and J genes are TRBV5-6 and TRBJ2-2; 8 bases fit TRBD1. Germline V gene sequence: CDR1 SGHDT, CDR2 YYEEEE. V was pared by 4 bases and J by 1 base, with 6 bases of the junction left unmatched. CDR3 length: 16 amino acids. The CDR3: CASSVRTGWNTGELFF. CDR3 DNA: TGTGCCAGCAGCGTGCGGACAGGGTGGAACACCGGGGAGCTGTTTTTT.

The V gene is TRBV29-1, the J gene TRBJ1-2; D is unresolved. This CDR3 is built from 11 residues. CDR1 SQVTM and CDR2 ANQGSEA come from the germline V gene. With 5 bases removed from V and 5 bases from J, the gap between germline ends came to 9 bases. The DNA of the CDR3 is TGCAGCGTTCGGCCCGAGTATGGCTACACCTTC. Its translation: CSVRPEYGYTF. Based on the CDR3 plus reference TRBV29-1 and TRBJ1-2, the full variable domain is SAVISQKPSRDICQRGTSLTIQCQVDSQVTMMFWYRQQPGQSLTLIATANQGSEATYESGFVIDKFPISRPNLTFSTLTVSNMSPEDSSIYLCSVRPEYGYTFGSGTRLTVV.

This chain connects TRBV28 to TRBJ1-1; possibly TRBD1 for D (5 bases). The germline V gene encodes CDR1 MDHEN and CDR2 SYDVKM. Trimming left V 5 bases short and J 5 bases short, with 12 bases between. The CDR3 sequence is 13 residues long. CDR3 DNA sequence: TGTGCCAGCAGTCAGGGTAAGGCGACTGAAGCTTTCTTT. It encodes CASSQGKATEAFF.

This chain links TRBV6-5 with TRBJ1-1; D not certain. The CDR3 length is 14 residues. Deletions cut 5 bases from V and 0 bases from J, with 10 bases between. Germline V CDR1 and CDR2: MNHEY, SVGAGI. The CDR3 DNA sequence: TGTGCCAGCAGTAGAAACACAGTGAACACTGAAGCTTTCTTT. Its translation is CASSRNTVNTEAFF.

The V call is TRBV6-6, the J call TRBJ2-5; 7 bases match TRBD1. Germline values: CDR1 MNHNY, CDR2 SVGAGI (reference sequence). V dropped 6 bases and J dropped 4; count of bases not matched to a gene: 5. This CDR3 contains 13 residues. The CDR3 loop reads CASRPDRAETQYF. DNA for the CDR3: TGTGCCAGCAGACCCGACAGGGCAGAGACCCAGTACTTC.

In its sample, this clone was seen a few times. V and J are TRBV3-1 (or the pseudogene TRBV3-2) and TRBJ2-1; D gene unclear. Germline V CDR1 and CDR2: LGHDT, YNNKEL (reference sequence). The germline V and J ends were trimmed by 0 bases and 4 bases, with 4 bases remaining between them. The CDR3 extends over 13 amino acids. Here the CDR3 reads CASSQDRYNEQFF. The CDR3 DNA reads TGTGCCAGCAGCCAAGACAGATACAATGAGCAGTTCTTC.

The chain couples TRBV24-1 to TRBJ2-5; 13 bases fit TRBD2. V was pared by 4 bases and J by 2 bases, with 6 bases of the junction left unmatched. The CDR3 spans 17 residues. Germline V lookup: CDR1 KGHDR, CDR2 SFDVKD. The CDR3 bases are TGTGCCACCAGTGACCTCGGGACTAGCGGGGAGCAAGAGACCCAGTACTTC. Residues: CATSDLGTSGEQETQYF.